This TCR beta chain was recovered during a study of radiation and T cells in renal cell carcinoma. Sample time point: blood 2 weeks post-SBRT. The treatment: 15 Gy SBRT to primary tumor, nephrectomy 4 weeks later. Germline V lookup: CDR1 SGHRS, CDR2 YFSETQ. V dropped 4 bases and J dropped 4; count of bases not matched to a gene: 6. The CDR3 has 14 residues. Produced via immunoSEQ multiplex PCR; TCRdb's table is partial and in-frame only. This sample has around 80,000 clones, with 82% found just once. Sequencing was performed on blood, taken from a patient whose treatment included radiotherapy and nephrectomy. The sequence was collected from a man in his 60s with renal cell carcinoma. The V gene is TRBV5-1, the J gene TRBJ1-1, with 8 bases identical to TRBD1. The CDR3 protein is CASSLRTGSTEAFF. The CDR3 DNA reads TGCGCCAGCAGCCTAAGGACAGGGAGCACTGAAGCTTTCTTT.